Each of the 30 T cell receptor beta chains below was sequenced from the same sample in a study of T-cell memory formation after mild COVID-19. TCRdb redid the calling of the 5' RACE reads with MiXCR, one entry per CDR3 protein. There are about 190,000 distinct CDR3 sequences in the sample; around 16% occur only once, and roughly 2.3% lies in the top ten. Material: PBMCs or a T cell subset sorted from them (not recorded which). These receptors were obtained from an adult woman who had mild COVID-19 (a few samples of this study predate the infection). Cell type and time point are not known.

This clonotype was counted ten times or more. CDR3 loop: CASSVVSTDTQYF. CDR3 in DNA: TGTGCCAGCAGCGTAGTTAGCACAGATACGCAGTATTTT. The rearrangement joins TRBV9 to TRBJ2-3; no reliable D call. Germline V gene sequence: CDR1 SGDLS, CDR2 YYNGEE. Trimming took 0 bases from V and 0 from J, leaving 2 bases between them. The CDR3 is 13 amino acids.

This clonotype was seen more than once but under ten times. The gene calls are TRBV2 and TRBJ2-7; TRBD1 agrees at 7 bases. This CDR3 spans 14 amino acids. The V and J ends lost 8 bases and 3 bases, in that order; junction bases with no gene match: 10. Germline loops: CDR1 SNHLY, CDR2 FYNNEI. The chain's CDR3 is CASSLERQGYEQYF. CDR3 in DNA: TGTGCCAGCTCCCTAGAAAGACAGGGCTACGAGCAGTACTTC.

The chain couples TRBV2 to TRBJ2-3; 7 bases agree with TRBD1. Germline-derived CDR1 and CDR2 are SNHLY and FYNNEI. The CDR3 has 15 amino acids. The ends lost 3 bases at V and 2 bases at J; junction bases unmatched: 5. Written as DNA, the CDR3 is TGTGCCAGCAGTGAGAGGGGACAGAACACAGATACGCAGTATTTT. It translates to CASSERGQNTDTQYF.

In this sample, this clonotype turned up a few times. This chain uses TRBV7-9 with TRBJ1-1; D gene unclear. Germline V CDR1 and CDR2: SEHNR, FQNEAQ (reference sequence). This CDR3 has 11 amino acids. V was cut by 5 bases and J by 8 bases, with 9 bases left in between. The CDR3 protein is CASSASMEAFF. In nucleotides, the CDR3 is TGTGCCAGCAGCGCATCGATGGAAGCTTTCTTT.

In its sample, this clonotype was seen a few times. The chain combines TRBV7-8 with TRBJ2-2; the D is unclear. Trimming shortened V by 1 base and J by 7 bases, and 4 bases separated the two germline ends. In germline, CDR1 is SGHVS, CDR2 FQNEAQ. The CDR3 covers 12 residues. CDR3 DNA: TGTGCCAGCAGCTTAGTGGTCGGGGAGCTGTTTTTT. It specifies CASSLVVGELFF.

The chain has TRBV7-6 and TRBJ2-3; D gene ambiguous. This CDR3 region has 11 residues. V shed 3 bases and J shed 5 bases, with 3 bases lying between them. Germline-derived CDR1 and CDR2 are SGHVS and FNYEAQ. As DNA, the CDR3 is TGTGCCAGCAGCTTCCAAGATACGCAGTATTTT. Its translation is CASSFQDTQYF.

This chain joins TRBV6-2 or TRBV6-3 and TRBJ1-1; 9 bases fit TRBD1. Germline V gene data show CDR1 as MNHEY and CDR2 as SVGEGT. The CDR3 has 15 amino acids. V trimming: 2 bases; J trimming: 1 base; junction bases outside the gene matches: 2. CDR3 sequence: CASSYGQGWNTEAFF. DNA of the CDR3: TGTGCCAGCAGTTACGGACAGGGGTGGAACACTGAAGCTTTCTTT.

J is TRBJ2-6 and V is TRBV6-4; D perhaps matches TRBD2 (5 bases). The V end was cut by 8 bases, the J end by 4 bases, with 15 bases between. Germline V gives CDR1 MRHNA, CDR2 SNTAGT. The CDR3 has 15 amino acids. The CDR3: CASSREPSGANVLTF. CDR3 nucleotide sequence: TGTGCCAGCTCAAGGGAGCCGTCGGGGGCCAACGTCCTGACTTTC.

This clonotype was recorded at least ten times. The rearrangement joins TRBV20-1 to TRBJ1-1, with TRBD1 as a possible D gene (5 bases). With 6 bases removed from V and 3 bases from J, the gap between germline ends came to 20 bases. The CDR3 is 15 residues long. CDR1 and CDR2 (germline): DFQATT, SNEGSKA (reference sequence). The CDR3 sequence is CSARRGTVGDTEAFF. The CDR3 nucleotides are TGCAGTGCCAGACGGGGCACAGTGGGGGACACTGAAGCTTTCTTT.

This clonotype was recorded a few times. The V and J genes are TRBV4-3 and TRBJ2-5; 9 bases agree with TRBD2. The CDR3 is 15 amino acids. Per the germline V gene, CDR1 is LGHNA and CDR2 is YSLEER. V dropped 2 bases and J dropped 4; count of bases not matched to a gene: 5. As DNA, the CDR3 is TGCGCCAGCAGCCAAAGCGGGAGGTGGGGAGAGACCCAGTACTTC. Encoded protein: CASSQSGRWGETQYF.

The chain employs TRBV20-1 and TRBJ1-5; 8 nucleotides line up with TRBD1. Germline-derived CDR1 and CDR2 are DFQATT and SNEGSKA (reference sequence). The junction had 10 bases not matched to a gene; V was cut back by 0 bases and J by 9 bases. This CDR3 region has 15 residues. DNA for the CDR3: TGCAGTGCTAGAGATCGCAGGGGGCAGGGGTTGCCCCAGCATTTT. It translates to CSARDRRGQGLPQHF.

The chain recombines TRBV5-1 with TRBJ1-1; D unresolved. The CDR3 sequence is 16 residues long. Germline values: CDR1 SGHRS, CDR2 YFSETQ. Trimming stripped 3 bases from V and 0 bases from J, with 15 bases between. In DNA, the CDR3 is TGCGCCAGCAGCTCCCCCTCCCGGGGAATGAACACTGAAGCTTTCTTT. Translation gives CASSSPSRGMNTEAFF.

This clonotype was seen ten or more times. The V and J genes are TRBV9 and TRBJ2-4; possibly TRBD1 for D (7 bases). The CDR3 is 15 residues long. Germline V gene lookup returns CDR1 SGDLS and CDR2 YYNGEE. Between the trimmed V and J ends, which lost 1 base and 7 bases, there was a span of 15 bases. CDR3 amino acids: CASSVTPQGGNIQYF. CDR3 in DNA: TGTGCCAGCAGCGTAACGCCCCAGGGGGGTAACATTCAGTACTTC. The full variable domain, its missing parts supplied by reference TRBV9 and TRBJ2-4, is DSGVTQTPKHLITATGQRVTLRCSPRSGDLSVYWYQQSLDQGLQFLIQYYNGEERAKGNILERFSAQQFPDLHSELNLSSLELGDSALYFCASSVTPQGGNIQYFGAGTRLSVL.

The chain links TRBV18 to TRBJ2-2; tentatively, D is TRBD1 or TRBD2 (5 bases each). The CDR3 has 17 amino acids. Germline loops: CDR1 KGHSH, CDR2 LQKENI. Trimming cost V 2 bases and J 7 bases, with 20 bases left between them. The CDR3 is CASSPVRALVRDGELFF. DNA of the CDR3: TGTGCCAGCTCACCAGTCAGGGCCCTCGTGAGGGACGGGGAGCTGTTTTTT.

The chain recombines TRBV10-3 with TRBJ2-3; 12 bases fit TRBD2. CDR1 is ENHRY and CDR2 is SYGVKD in the germline V gene. J lost 1 base, V lost 8 bases, and 4 bases had no gene match. This CDR3 spans 15 amino acids. This chain's CDR3 is CAIGSSGGGTDTQYF. In DNA, the CDR3 is TGTGCCATCGGGTCTAGCGGGGGGGGCACAGATACGCAGTATTTT.

The V call is TRBV7-2, the J call TRBJ1-2; 7 positions match TRBD1. Germline V lookup: CDR1 SGHTA, CDR2 FQGNSA. This CDR3 contains 14 residues. V dropped 5 bases and J dropped 1; count of bases not matched to a gene: 4. The CDR3 here is CASSPQGGNYGYTF. CDR3 DNA sequence: TGTGCCAGCAGCCCTCAGGGGGGTAACTATGGCTACACCTTC.

At least ten counts were recorded for this clonotype. This chain links TRBV7-9 with TRBJ1-2, with unresolved D. V was clipped by 5 bases and J by 7 bases, with 11 bases between them. CDR3 length: 12 amino acids. Germline lookup yields CDR1 SEHNR and CDR2 FQNEAQ (reference sequence). Here the CDR3 reads CASSRSEGGYTF. The CDR3, as DNA: TGTGCCAGCAGCCGTTCGGAGGGTGGCTACACCTTC.

V is TRBV6-5 and J is TRBJ1-1; a possible D gene is TRBD1 (5 bases). The CDR3 loop spans 13 amino acids. V gave up 0 bases and J gave up 9 bases, with 11 bases separating them. Germline loops: CDR1 MNHEY, CDR2 SVGAGI. Here the CDR3 DNA reads TGTGCCAGCAGTTACTCGGGGGGGAAGAAAGCTTTCTTT. This sequence encodes CASSYSGGKKAFF.

The chain employs TRBV7-2 and TRBJ2-1; no clear D gene. The CDR3 contains 14 residues. V gave up 1 base and J gave up 9 bases, with 13 bases separating them. Germline-derived CDR1 and CDR2 are SGHTA and FQGNSA. The CDR3 here is CASSLVASSGEQFF. Here the CDR3 DNA reads TGTGCCAGCAGCTTAGTGGCGTCTTCAGGTGAGCAGTTCTTC. Full variable domain (remainder filled in from reference TRBV7-2 and TRBJ2-1): GAGVSQSPSNKVTEKGKDVELRCDPISGHTALYWYRQSLGQGLEFLIYFQGNSAPDKSGLPSDRFSAERTGGSVSTLTIQRTQQEDSAVYLCASSLVASSGEQFFGPGTRLTVL.

This chain joins TRBV3-1 and TRBJ2-3, with 7 nucleotides matching TRBD2. Germline V lookup: CDR1 LGHDT, CDR2 YNNKEL (reference sequence). The CDR3 is 16 amino acids. V lost 4 bases to trimming and J lost 6 bases; unmatched junction nucleotides: 13. As DNA, the CDR3 is TGTGCCAGCAGCCCTCGCTTGGCGGGGGTTAAGGATACGCAGTATTTT. The encoded protein is CASSPRLAGVKDTQYF.

This chain links TRBV29-1 with TRBJ1-1; the D gene is possibly TRBD1 (6 bases). Trimming left V 4 bases short and J 1 base short, with 10 bases between. Per the germline V gene, CDR1 is SQVTM and CDR2 is ANQGSEA. The CDR3 spans 13 residues. This CDR3 is CSVVGAGNTEAFF. The CDR3 bases are TGCAGCGTTGTGGGGGCCGGGAACACTGAAGCTTTCTTT.

This clonotype was counted between two and nine times. V and J are TRBV5-6 and TRBJ2-7; TRBD1 or TRBD2 may be the D gene (5 bases each). V shed 2 bases and J shed 3 bases, with 15 bases lying between them. The CDR3 loop spans 15 amino acids. CDR1 SGHDT and CDR2 YYEEEE come from the germline V gene. The CDR3 sequence is CASSLRGAMNYEQYF. CDR3 coding DNA: TGTGCCAGCAGCTTAAGGGGAGCCATGAACTACGAGCAGTACTTC.

This clonotype was counted at least ten times. The V and J genes are TRBV5-1 and TRBJ2-3; TRBD1 might be the D (6 bases). In germline, CDR1 is SGHRS, CDR2 YFSETQ. This CDR3 has 16 amino acids. Between the trimmed V and J ends, which lost 0 bases and 4 bases, there was a span of 15 bases. The CDR3 DNA reads TGCGCCAGCAGCTTGGCTACAGGGATCCTCCCAGATACGCAGTATTTT. Its protein is CASSLATGILPDTQYF.

This rearrangement joins TRBV2 to TRBJ1-1; the D is unclear. This CDR3 region has 12 residues. In germline, CDR1 is SNHLY, CDR2 FYNNEI. V was clipped by 3 bases and J by 9 bases, with 11 bases between them. The CDR3 here is CASSDAPPQAFF. The CDR3 region has the DNA TGTGCCAGCAGTGATGCCCCCCCTCAAGCTTTCTTT.

J is TRBJ2-1 and V is TRBV7-2; TRBD1 matches 9 bases. The germline gives CDR1 SGHTA, CDR2 FQGNSA. The CDR3 runs to 16 residues. The J segment lost 7 bases and the V segment lost 5 bases, leaving 12 bases of the junction unmatched. The CDR3: CASSKQGANHRNEQFF. The DNA for the CDR3 is TGTGCCAGCAGCAAACAGGGGGCGAACCATCGGAATGAGCAGTTCTTC.

This clonotype has a handful of counts. The chain recombines TRBV20-1 with TRBJ1-2; 12 nucleotides align to TRBD1. Per germline, CDR1 DFQATT and CDR2 SNEGSKA (reference sequence). The junction had 2 bases not matched to a gene; V was cut back by 0 bases and J by 3 bases. This CDR3 is 15 amino acids long. In DNA form, the CDR3 reads TGCAGTGCTAGAGAGGGGACAGGGGGCTACTATGGCTACACCTTC. Translating gives CSAREGTGGYYGYTF.

The table lists this clonotype with a few counts. The chain couples TRBV15 to TRBJ2-2; D remains unclear. CDR1 is LNHNV and CDR2 is YYDKDF in the germline V gene (reference sequence). The V end lost 3 bases, the J end lost 5 bases, and 10 bases lay between the germline ends. This CDR3 is built from 14 residues. This CDR3 reads CATSSGGVTGELFF. CDR3 DNA sequence: TGTGCCACCAGCAGTGGCGGTGTGACCGGGGAGCTGTTTTTT.

This clonotype was counted many times. The chain couples TRBV15 to TRBJ2-3; tentative D call: TRBD1 (6 bases). Germline assignment: CDR1 LNHNV and CDR2 YYDKDF (reference sequence). The V end was cut by 8 bases, the J end by 3 bases, with 9 bases between. The CDR3 sequence is 12 residues long. CDR3 in amino acids: CATSQGTDTQYF. CDR3 in DNA: TGTGCCACCTCACAGGGTACAGATACGCAGTATTTT.

This chain joins TRBV7-2 and TRBJ2-5; a weak D match, TRBD1 (6 bases). V lost 1 base, J lost 4 bases, and 10 bases lay in between. In germline, CDR1 is SGHTA, CDR2 FQGNSA. The CDR3 is 14 amino acids. In DNA, the CDR3 is TGTGCCAGCAGCTTAGAGGCCAGGGGAGAGACCCAGTACTTC. This codes for CASSLEARGETQYF.

The chain has TRBV11-2 and TRBJ2-7; D is unresolved. V was cut by 2 bases and J by 2 bases, with 16 bases left in between. The CDR3 contains 16 residues. Per germline, CDR1 SGHAT and CDR2 FQNNGV. This CDR3 is CASSLFLGTLTYEQYF. CDR3 DNA: TGTGCCAGCAGCTTATTTTTAGGTACGCTGACCTACGAGCAGTACTTC.